This entry describes one T cell receptor beta chain. The antigen is unknown. Using immunoSEQ multiplex PCR, the repertoire was profiled, and TCRdb retains in-frame clones only, with some absent. Here the sample spans more than 8,000 clones, roughly 87% being singletons. CDR1 LNHDA and CDR2 SQIVND come from the germline V gene (reference sequence). CDR3 length: 12 amino acids. V dropped 5 bases and J dropped 5 bases, with 10 bases sitting between them. The source of the sample is a study of T cell clonotyping in hematopoietic cell transplantation. Study at large: Recipients' pretransplant samples followed cytoreduction. Study-wide results and caveats: Graft donor and pretransplant recipient Inverse Simpson Index values predicted broader posttransplant TCR diversity.

Time point described: recipient sample about 28 days before transplant, after cytoreduction. The sequence came from a woman aged 55-75 years with acute myeloid leukemia. Some clones in this sample may be carry-over from other donors' samples. The V and J genes are TRBV19 and TRBJ2-7; maybe TRBD2 (6 bases). The input for sequencing was peripheral blood mononuclear cells, taken before stem cell transplant. The CDR3 nucleotides are TGTGCCAGTAGTGCGGGGCTCGACGAGCAGTACTTC. This gives the protein CASSAGLDEQYF. Using reference TRBV19 and TRBJ2-7 for the parts outside the CDR3, the full variable domain is DGGITQSPKYLFRKEGQNVTLSCEQNLNHDAMYWYRQDPGQGLRLIYYSQIVNDFQKGDIAEGYSVSREKKESFPLTVTSAQKNPTAFYLCASSAGLDEQYFGPGTRLTVT.